One sample yielded the 18 T cell receptor beta chains listed below, sequenced in a study of T cell repertoires in cytomegalovirus infection. TCRdb re-called the reads through MiXCR, storing one row per CDR3 protein. Altogether under 150,000 distinct CDR3 sequences are present, around 25% being singletons, with the ten largest covering roughly 33%. Their antigens are not known. The sequenced sample consisted of PBMCs, sequenced either directly or after in vitro stimulation (not recorded which). These receptors all stem from a human donor in good health (CMV status not recorded). Some clones in this sample may be carry-over from other donors' samples.

This clonotype was counted ten times or more. J is TRBJ2-7 and V is TRBV27, with TRBD2 as a possible D gene (6 bases). V was pared by 6 bases and J by 4 bases, with 7 bases between. CDR3 size: 11 residues. Germline V gives CDR1 MNHEY, CDR2 SMNVEV (reference sequence). The CDR3 is CASRGRYEQYF. The CDR3 DNA is TGTGCCAGCAGGGGGAGGTACGAGCAGTACTTC.

This clonotype was picked up a small number of times. The rearrangement joins TRBV7-2 to TRBJ2-1, with D perhaps matching TRBD2 (6 bases). With 5 bases removed from V and 10 bases from J, the gap between germline ends came to 15 bases. From germline, CDR1 is SGHTA and CDR2 FQGNSA. The CDR3 runs 13 residues. Here the CDR3 reads CASSRPSVNEQFF. The CDR3 nucleotides are TGTGCCAGCAGCCGCCCTAGCGTCAACGAGCAGTTCTTC. The full variable domain, completed using reference TRBV7-2 and TRBJ2-1, is GAGVSQSPSNKVTEKGKDVELRCDPISGHTALYWYRQSLGQGLEFLIYFQGNSAPDKSGLPSDRFSAERTGGSVSTLTIQRTQQEDSAVYLCASSRPSVNEQFFGPGTRLTVL.

This clonotype was counted between two and nine times. V usage is TRBV6-4 and J usage is TRBJ1-5; D is perhaps TRBD1 (5 bases). Trimming pared 0 bases from V and 6 bases from J, leaving 12 bases between. CDR1 is MRHNA and CDR2 is SNTAGT in the germline V gene. The CDR3 covers 15 residues. CDR3 protein: CASSDSSGRAQPQHF. CDR3 coding DNA: TGTGCCAGCAGTGACTCTTCGGGGCGGGCTCAGCCCCAGCATTTT.

This clonotype showed up just a few times. The chain combines TRBV6-1 with TRBJ2-7; no definite D call. Trimming left V 11 bases short and J 3 bases short, with 8 bases between. This CDR3 has 10 residues. The V gene's germline CDR1 is MNHNS and CDR2 SASEGT. The CDR3 loop reads CAVLNYEQYV. CDR3 DNA sequence: TGTGCCGTATTAAACTACGAGCAGTACGTC.

This clonotype showed up just a few times. The chain recombines TRBV12-3 or TRBV12-4 with TRBJ2-1; 9 bases fit TRBD2. The V and J ends lost 0 bases and 3 bases, in that order; junction bases with no gene match: 9. The CDR3 loop spans 18 amino acids. The CDR3 sequence is CASSLASGLAGLYNEQFF. CDR3 DNA sequence: TGTGCCAGCAGTTTAGCGTCAGGGCTAGCGGGACTCTACAATGAGCAGTTCTTC.

This clonotype was counted between two and nine times. The chain uses TRBV7-2 and TRBJ1-2; D may be TRBD1 (5 bases). This CDR3 is 19 amino acids long. Trimming took 5 bases from V and 4 from J, leaving 29 bases between them. Germline lookup yields CDR1 SGHTA and CDR2 FQGNSA. The CDR3 region is CASSRADGKLSIGGYGYTF. CDR3 sequence (DNA): TGTGCCAGCAGCAGAGCGGACGGAAAACTATCTATCGGGGGCTATGGCTACACCTTC.

This clonotype was found a few times. The chain recombines TRBV28 with TRBJ2-1; TRBD2 might be the D (6 bases). Between the trimmed V and J ends, which lost 5 bases and 6 bases, there was a span of 11 bases. Germline CDR1 reads MDHEN; CDR2 reads SYDVKM. The CDR3 loop spans 13 amino acids. This CDR3 is CASSKRAFNEQFF. The CDR3 DNA reads as TGTGCCAGCAGTAAGCGGGCCTTCAATGAGCAGTTCTTC.

This chain links TRBV6-5 with TRBJ2-1; 8 bases agree with TRBD2. J was trimmed by 4 bases and V by 4 bases; bases with no gene match: 6. Germline lookup yields CDR1 MNHEY and CDR2 SVGAGI. There are 15 residues in the CDR3. The chain's CDR3 is CASSLVAGKYNEQFF. The CDR3 nucleotides are TGTGCCAGCAGTTTGGTAGCGGGGAAATACAATGAGCAGTTCTTC.

This clonotype was seen more than once but under ten times. The V call is TRBV6-6, the J call TRBJ2-3, with D unclear. The germline V gene encodes CDR1 MNHNY and CDR2 SVGAGI (reference sequence). This CDR3 has 15 residues. V was pared by 0 bases and J by 4 bases, with 11 bases between. The CDR3 DNA sequence: TGTGCCAGCAGTTACTCGAGCATCCGGGCAGATACGCAGTATTTT. Its translation: CASSYSSIRADTQYF.

This clonotype was found many times. This chain links TRBV11-2 with TRBJ2-1; 7 bases match TRBD2. CDR3 length: 19 residues. The germline V gene has CDR1 SGHAT and CDR2 FQNNGV. With V trimmed by 5 bases and J by 0 bases, 16 bases remained unmatched. CDR3 bases: TGTGCCAGCAGCCCATCGGTTGTAGGTGGCGGGAGCTCCTACAATGAGCAGTTCTTC. The encoded protein is CASSPSVVGGGSSYNEQFF.

The chain recombines TRBV7-9 with TRBJ1-1; no reliable D call. The CDR3 is 13 amino acids. Trimming removed 3 bases at V and 2 bases at J, with 7 bases between. The germline gives CDR1 SEHNR, CDR2 FQNEAQ (reference sequence). The chain's CDR3 is CASSFTGNTEAFF. CDR3 coding DNA: TGTGCCAGCAGCTTTACGGGTAACACTGAAGCTTTCTTT.

The genes are TRBV18 and TRBJ2-7; D gene uncertain. Between the trimmed V and J ends, which lost 2 bases and 4 bases, there was a span of 6 bases. The CDR3 is made up of 12 amino acids. Germline CDR1 KGHSH, CDR2 LQKENI. The CDR3 coding sequence is TGTGCCAGCTCACCAGAAACTTACGAGCAGTACTTC. Translated, it gives CASSPETYEQYF.

This clonotype has only a few counts. The CDR3 is CASSYGQGAGQPQHF. The CDR3 region has the DNA TGTGCCAGCAGTTACGGGCAGGGGGCTGGTCAGCCCCAGCATTTT. V is TRBV6-5 and J is TRBJ1-5, with TRBD1 matching 8 bases. The CDR3 totals 15 residues. Germline lookup yields CDR1 MNHEY and CDR2 SVGAGI. The trim removed 2 bases at V and 6 bases at J, leaving 6 bases unmatched.

J is TRBJ1-1 and V is TRBV7-9; a possible D gene is TRBD1 (5 bases). Trimming shortened V by 3 bases and J by 1 base, and 12 bases separated the two germline ends. The V gene's germline CDR1 is SEHNR and CDR2 FQNEAQ (reference sequence). The CDR3 totals 15 residues. The CDR3, as DNA: TGTGCCAGCAGCTTCCAGGGCTGGGGGAACACTGAAGCTTTCTTT. Its protein product is CASSFQGWGNTEAFF.

The chain links TRBV4-1 to TRBJ2-6, with D maybe TRBD2 (5 bases). This CDR3 spans 17 amino acids. In germline, CDR1 is MGHRA, CDR2 YSYEKL. With 4 bases removed from V and 1 base from J, the gap between germline ends came to 14 bases. The DNA for the CDR3 is TGCGCCAGCAGCCCCCCACGGGGAAGTTCTGGGGCCAACGTCCTGACTTTC. Translating gives CASSPPRGSSGANVLTF.

This chain joins TRBV6-2 or TRBV6-3 and TRBJ2-3; D may be TRBD2 (6 bases). Trimming took 8 bases from V and 7 from J, leaving 19 bases between them. The CDR3 length is 14 residues. Germline V gene data show CDR1 as MNHEY and CDR2 as SVGEGT. The CDR3 region has the DNA TGTGCCAGCGGTCCCCTAACGGGAGCGAATACGCAGTATTTT. As protein: CASGPLTGANTQYF.

This clonotype turned up a few times. This chain links TRBV6-6 with TRBJ2-6, with a weak D call TRBD1 (7 bases). The V end lost 4 bases, the J end lost 2 bases, and 18 bases lay between the germline ends. The CDR3 consists of 18 residues. CDR1 is MNHNY and CDR2 is SVGAGI in the germline V gene (reference sequence). In DNA form, the CDR3 reads TGTGCCAGCAGTTTTCCCCAGGGGGGCCACCCTGGGGCCAACGTCCTGACTTTC. The encoded protein is CASSFPQGGHPGANVLTF.

This clonotype was seen at least ten times. The chain combines TRBV4-1 with TRBJ2-5; 7 nucleotides match TRBD2. The germline V gene encodes CDR1 MGHRA and CDR2 YSYEKL. CDR3 size: 15 residues. V lost 4 bases to trimming and J lost 3 bases; unmatched junction nucleotides: 8. The CDR3 DNA reads TGCGCCAGCAGCCTAGAGGGAGGGTTGGAAGAGACCCAGTACTTC. This sequence encodes CASSLEGGLEETQYF.